The 17 T cell receptor beta chains listed next were all sequenced from one sample in a study of blood T cell repertoires in COVID-19. Only in-frame clones appear in the TCRdb table, and some are missing; sequencing was by immunoSEQ multiplex PCR. The sample lists tens of thousands of clones, 65% to 80% occurring once. Material: peripheral blood. Receptors were obtained from a man aged 60 to 69 with active or convalescent COVID-19.

The V call is TRBV19, the J call TRBJ1-6; no clear D gene. Trimming cost V 5 bases and J 7 bases, with 6 bases left between them. The CDR3 spans 12 residues. CDR1 is LNHDA and CDR2 is SQIVND in the germline V gene (reference sequence). CDR3 in DNA: TGTGCCAGTAGTCCCGGGAATTCACCCCTCCACTTT. This codes for CASSPGNSPLHF.

The J gene is TRBJ1-1, the V gene TRBV19; TRBD1 aligns across 7 bases. V lost 5 bases and J lost 5; bases outside the gene matches: 5. CDR1 LNHDA and CDR2 SQIVND come from the germline V gene (reference sequence). CDR3 length: 13 amino acids. The chain's CDR3 is CASSARQGTEAFF. DNA for the CDR3: TGTGCCAGTAGTGCAAGACAGGGAACTGAAGCTTTCTTT.

This clone has only one observation. The gene calls are TRBV7-2 and TRBJ2-7; TRBD2 aligns across 14 bases. Trimming took 4 bases from V and 2 from J; bases not matched to a gene: 1. This CDR3 has 15 amino acids. Per germline, CDR1 SGHTA and CDR2 FQGNSA. CDR3 amino acids: CASSWGLAGAYEQYF. As DNA, the CDR3 is TGTGCCAGCAGCTGGGGACTAGCGGGGGCCTACGAGCAGTACTTC.

This clone was seen only a few times. The chain recombines TRBV3-1 (or the pseudogene TRBV3-2) with TRBJ1-6; D is ambiguous. Trimming shortened V by 4 bases and J by 8 bases, and 12 bases separated the two germline ends. This CDR3 is built from 14 residues. The germline gives CDR1 LGHDT, CDR2 YNNKEL (reference sequence). CDR3 residues: CASSPFFSDSPLHF. The CDR3 nucleotides are TGTGCCAGCAGCCCTTTTTTTTCCGATTCACCCCTCCACTTT.

The rearrangement joins TRBV28 to TRBJ2-7; 9 bases align to TRBD1. The CDR3 covers 17 residues. V was clipped by 5 bases and J by 3 bases; unmatched bases: 14. Germline assignment: CDR1 MDHEN and CDR2 SYDVKM. The CDR3 loop is CASSTIFKGQGGYEQYF. In DNA, the CDR3 is TGTGCCAGCAGTACCATCTTCAAGGGACAGGGAGGCTACGAGCAGTACTTC.

This rearrangement joins TRBV28 to TRBJ1-1; TRBD1 matches at 7 bases. This CDR3 has 14 residues. The germline gives CDR1 MDHEN, CDR2 SYDVKM. Trimming took 4 bases from V and 2 from J; bases not matched to a gene: 4. The DNA of the CDR3 is TGTGCCAGCAGTTGGGGGACAGTAAACACTGAAGCTTTCTTT. It specifies CASSWGTVNTEAFF.

This clone was recorded a few times. The junction shows a germline mismatch at one end, possibly a read error. This chain links TRBV27 with TRBJ1-2; TRBD1 matches 8 bases. The CDR3 has 15 residues. Per germline, CDR1 MNHEY and CDR2 SMNVEV (reference sequence). CDR3 residues: CATSTLSGQVYGYTF. CDR3 DNA sequence: TGTGCCACCAGTACCCTCTCGGGACAGGTCTATGGCTACACCTTC.

The gene calls are TRBV28 and TRBJ1-1; D unclear. The V and J ends lost 2 bases and 6 bases respectively, with 7 bases between them. CDR1 is MDHEN, CDR2 SYDVKM, per germline. CDR3 length equals 12 residues. CDR3 sequence: CASSLGEAEAFF. CDR3 bases: TGTGCCAGCAGTTTAGGAGAGGCTGAAGCTTTCTTT.

This chain connects TRBV2 to TRBJ2-5; D might be TRBD1 (6 bases). V was trimmed by 1 base and J by 2 bases, leaving 17 bases between them. This CDR3 has 17 amino acids. The germline gives CDR1 SNHLY, CDR2 FYNNEI. CDR3 sequence (DNA): TGTGCCAGCAGTGAAGGTGGGACACCAGGGCTACAAGAGACCCAGTACTTC. Its translation is CASSEGGTPGLQETQYF.

This clone was seen once. The chain carries TRBV9 and TRBJ1-4; 7 nucleotides line up with TRBD1. The CDR3 totals 15 residues. Looked up from germline, CDR1 is SGDLS and CDR2 is YYNGEE. The junction had 10 bases not matched to a gene; V was cut back by 3 bases and J by 8 bases. Here the CDR3 reads CASSARQGGYEKLFF. CDR3 DNA sequence: TGTGCCAGCAGCGCCCGACAGGGAGGATACGAAAAACTGTTTTTT.

J is TRBJ1-6 and V is TRBV18; TRBD1 aligns across 10 bases. The CDR3 spans 16 residues. Germline lookup yields CDR1 KGHSH and CDR2 LQKENI. The V segment lost 3 bases and the J segment 9 bases; nucleotides outside the gene matches: 8. The CDR3 region is CASSPGDRGRSSPLHF. DNA of the CDR3: TGTGCCAGCTCACCCGGCGACAGGGGGCGTTCTTCACCCCTCCACTTT. Combining the CDR3 with reference TRBV18 and TRBJ1-6 gives the whole variable domain NAGVMQNPRHLVRRRGQEARLRCSPMKGHSHVYWYRQLPEEGLKFMVYLQKENIIDESGMPKERFSAEFPKEGPSILRIQQVVRGDSAAYFCASSPGDRGRSSPLHFGNGTRLTVT.

This chain joins TRBV5-1 and TRBJ2-5; tentatively, D is TRBD1 (6 bases). The CDR3 runs 15 residues. Germline V gene sequence: CDR1 SGHRS, CDR2 YFSETQ. Trimming cost V 5 bases and J 0 bases, with 14 bases left between them. CDR3 nucleotide sequence: TGCGCCAGCAGTCAAGGGGGTGGGTACCAAGAGACCCAGTACTTC. Protein: CASSQGGGYQETQYF.

The chain uses TRBV6-5 and TRBJ1-4; TRBD1 is a possible D gene (5 bases). CDR3 size: 15 residues. Germline V lookup: CDR1 MNHEY, CDR2 SVGAGI. Trimming took 0 bases from V and 4 from J, leaving 9 bases between them. Here the CDR3 DNA reads TGTGCCAGCAGTTACTCGGGGGGGGATAATGAAAAACTGTTTTTT. It codes for CASSYSGGDNEKLFF.

This clone has just a few counts. This rearrangement joins TRBV5-5 to TRBJ1-1; 7 nucleotides agree with TRBD1. The CDR3 is 13 residues long. Germline V lookup: CDR1 SGHKS, CDR2 YYEKEE (reference sequence). With 4 bases clipped from V and 5 bases from J, the junction kept 5 bases outside the gene matches. CDR3: CASSTYRGTEAFF. CDR3 in DNA: TGTGCCAGCAGCACTTACAGGGGAACTGAAGCTTTCTTT.

The rearrangement uses TRBV28 and TRBJ1-2; TRBD1 matches 9 bases. This CDR3 contains 16 residues. CDR1 and CDR2 (germline): MDHEN, SYDVKM. J gave up 6 bases and V 2 bases, and 10 bases lay outside the gene matches. Here the CDR3 DNA reads TGTGCCAGCAGTTTAGGTGGGGGACAGGGAGTGGATGGCTACACCTTC. It encodes CASSLGGGQGVDGYTF.

By sample fraction, this clone is medium-sized (0.01 to 0.1%). The chain couples TRBV30 to TRBJ2-2; tentative D call: TRBD2 (6 bases). Looked up from germline, CDR1 is GTSNPN and CDR2 is SVGIG (reference sequence). V was trimmed by 3 bases and J by 5 bases, leaving 19 bases between them. The CDR3 has 16 residues. The CDR3 loop reads CAWRPWGGILTGELFF. In DNA, the CDR3 is TGTGCCTGGAGACCTTGGGGCGGGATCCTGACCGGGGAGCTGTTTTTT.

The chain uses TRBV19 and TRBJ1-4, with D unclear. The V end was cut by 5 bases, the J end by 7 bases, with 23 bases between. There are 17 residues in the CDR3. The germline V gene has CDR1 LNHDA and CDR2 SQIVND (reference sequence). CDR3 DNA sequence: TGTGCCAGTAGTTCATCAGGCCTCGGAGGGCCGGGTGAAAAACTGTTTTTT. This encodes CASSSSGLGGPGEKLFF.